The 19 T cell receptor beta chains listed next were all sequenced from one sample in a study of cytotoxic CD8 clonotypes in ibrutinib-treated CLL. The method was immunoSEQ multiplex PCR; TCRdb's version includes in-frame clones alone and lacks a portion of them. This sample carries around 150,000 clones, about four fifths of them seen once, and the ten largest clones take roughly 1.9%. Sequenced material: PBMCs, taken after 12 months of ibrutinib treatment. The receptors come from a human donor with chronic lymphocytic leukemia.

The chain joins TRBV7-9 to TRBJ2-2, with TRBD1 matching 11 bases. The length of the CDR3 is 16 residues. Germline-derived CDR1 and CDR2 are SEHNR and FQNEAQ (reference sequence). Unmatched junction bases numbered 8, after V lost 5 bases and J lost 6 bases. The chain's CDR3 is CASSPPGTGGAGELFF. CDR3 in DNA: TGTGCCAGCAGCCCACCTGGGACAGGGGGTGCCGGGGAGCTGTTTTTT.

V usage is TRBV28 and J usage is TRBJ1-2; a possible D gene is TRBD1 (5 bases). This CDR3 is 15 amino acids long. V gave up 3 bases and J gave up 1 base, with 12 bases separating them. Germline V gene data show CDR1 as MDHEN and CDR2 as SYDVKM. CDR3 sequence reads: CASSLGGRGNYGYTF. The CDR3 DNA sequence: TGTGCCAGCAGTTTGGGGGGTCGGGGTAACTATGGCTACACCTTC.

V usage is TRBV11-2 and J usage is TRBJ1-6; D is unresolved. V was pared by 0 bases and J by 6 bases, with 6 bases between. The CDR3 has 14 residues. Germline-derived CDR1 and CDR2 are SGHAT and FQNNGV. Written as DNA, the CDR3 is TGTGCCAGCAGCTTAGAGGGGTCTAATTCACCCCTCCACTTT. This translates into CASSLEGSNSPLHF.

The J gene is TRBJ2-1, the V gene TRBV6-6, with TRBD2 matching 11 bases. This CDR3 contains 16 residues. Looked up from germline, CDR1 is MNHNY and CDR2 is SVGAGI (reference sequence). Losses at the gene ends were 5 bases for V and 5 bases for J; bases not matched to a gene: 8. DNA for the CDR3: TGTGCCAGCAGTGGCCCACTAGCGGGAGACAACAATGAGCAGTTCTTC. This gives the protein CASSGPLAGDNNEQFF.

The chain links TRBV6-5 to TRBJ2-4, with 7 bases lining up with TRBD2. This CDR3 spans 16 amino acids. Germline V CDR1 and CDR2: MNHEY, SVGAGI. V trimming: 4 bases; J trimming: 2 bases; junction bases outside the gene matches: 8. CDR3 protein: CASSSWGGSTKNIQYF. Written as DNA, the CDR3 is TGTGCCAGCAGTTCTTGGGGGGGTTCGACCAAAAACATTCAGTACTTC.

The CDR3 is CASSQGLPYGYTF. As DNA, the CDR3 is TGTGCCAGCAGTCAAGGCCTTCCCTATGGCTACACCTTC. This chain joins TRBV6-1 and TRBJ1-2, with unresolved D. This CDR3 has 13 amino acids. Germline CDR1 is MNHNS and CDR2 is SASEGT. V lost 5 bases to trimming and J lost 4 bases, with 11 bases between them.

The chain uses TRBV28 and TRBJ1-2, with D unresolved. The CDR3 extends over 13 amino acids. Looked up from germline, CDR1 is MDHEN and CDR2 is SYDVKM. The V gene lost 7 bases and the J gene lost 5 bases, with 14 bases spanning the gap. DNA of the CDR3: TGTGCCAGCACCGGCCCGGTCTTGTATGGCTACACCTTC. Protein: CASTGPVLYGYTF.

The chain couples TRBV5-1 to TRBJ1-2; a weak D match, TRBD1 (6 bases). V was cut by 2 bases and J by 0 bases, with 14 bases left in between. The CDR3 consists of 16 residues. CDR1 SGHRS and CDR2 YFSETQ come from the germline V gene. The CDR3 DNA reads TGCGCCAGCAGCTTAGGGGGTCTCGACCCTAACTATGGCTACACCTTC. Translation gives CASSLGGLDPNYGYTF.

The chain couples TRBV9 to TRBJ2-1; TRBD2 agrees at 7 bases. V lost 0 bases to trimming and J lost 6 bases; unmatched junction nucleotides: 3. CDR1 SGDLS and CDR2 YYNGEE come from the germline V gene. The CDR3 has 14 residues. CDR3 bases: TGTGCCAGCAGCGTAGTCGGGGGGTTCAATGAGCAGTTCTTC. Translation gives CASSVVGGFNEQFF.

This chain links TRBV7-6 with TRBJ1-2; D gene uncertain. The germline V gene encodes CDR1 SGHVS and CDR2 FNYEAQ. Trimming shortened V by 5 bases and J by 6 bases, and 16 bases separated the two germline ends. The CDR3 loop spans 14 amino acids. In DNA form, the CDR3 reads TGTGCCAGCAGCCCGGAATGGATCGGAGATGGCTACACCTTC. The encoded protein is CASSPEWIGDGYTF.

CDR3 DNA: TGTGCCAGCAGGCGGGACAGTACAAAAGAGACCCAGTACTTC. Protein sequence: CASRRDSTKETQYF. This chain links TRBV6-5 with TRBJ2-5; maybe TRBD1 (7 bases). Germline loops: CDR1 MNHEY, CDR2 SVGAGI. The CDR3 runs 14 residues. V was cut by 6 bases and J by 3 bases, with 14 bases left in between.

The chain carries TRBV5-1 and TRBJ2-7; TRBD1 matches 10 bases. The CDR3 runs 15 residues. V shed 0 bases and J 5 bases; nucleotides not matched to a gene: 5. Germline-derived CDR1 and CDR2 are SGHRS and YFSETQ. The DNA of the CDR3 is TGCGCCAGCAGCTTGGGGACAGGGGGTTCTGACGAGCAGTACTTC. Its protein product is CASSLGTGGSDEQYF.

The rearrangement uses TRBV21-1 and TRBJ2-2. TRBV21-1 is given as a pseudogene. This CDR3 contains 18 residues. The chain's CDR3 is CASSNAGAGPANTGELFF. Here the CDR3 DNA reads TGTGCCAGCAGCAACGCAGGTGCCGGGCCCGCGAACACCGGGGAGCTGTTTTTT.

The rearrangement links TRBV18 to TRBJ1-5, with no clear D. V was trimmed by 2 bases and J by 3 bases, leaving 14 bases between them. The CDR3 spans 16 residues. The germline V gene encodes CDR1 KGHSH and CDR2 LQKENI. The CDR3 loop is CASSPSSGNINQPQHF. CDR3 sequence (DNA): TGTGCCAGCTCACCATCGTCGGGGAACATCAATCAGCCCCAGCATTTT.

This chain links TRBV7-2 with TRBJ2-3; D is possibly TRBD2 (5 bases). The germline V and J ends were trimmed by 2 bases and 2 bases, with 14 bases remaining between them. CDR1 and CDR2 (germline): SGHTA, FQGNSA. The CDR3 consists of 16 residues. The CDR3 is CASSLFSAGLTDTQYF. CDR3 coding DNA: TGTGCCAGCAGCTTATTTTCTGCGGGCCTCACAGATACGCAGTATTTT.

The gene calls are TRBV7-6 and TRBJ2-7; D may be TRBD1 (6 bases). The CDR3 is 14 residues long. The germline CDR1 and CDR2 sequences are SGHVS and FNYEAQ. V was clipped by 8 bases and J by 3 bases, with 17 bases between them. The CDR3 spells CASLNYRDFYEQYF. CDR3 DNA sequence: TGTGCCAGCCTTAACTACAGGGATTTCTACGAGCAGTACTTC.

The J gene is TRBJ1-5, the V gene TRBV7-2; D perhaps matches TRBD1 (5 bases). Germline CDR1 and CDR2: SGHTA and FQGNSA. V lost 5 bases and J 5 bases, leaving 16 bases between the germline ends. The CDR3 consists of 15 residues. CDR3 sequence (DNA): TGTGCCAGCAGCCGGACATCAACAGTAGATCAGCCCCAGCATTTT. Its translation: CASSRTSTVDQPQHF.

CDR3: CASSGSAGGRTDTQYF. In DNA form, the CDR3 reads TGTGCCAGCAGTGGGTCCGCGGGGGGACGCACAGATACGCAGTATTTT. The rearrangement joins TRBV2 to TRBJ2-3; 8 bases map to TRBD2. Germline CDR1 and CDR2: SNHLY and FYNNEI. Trimming took 4 bases from V and 1 from J; bases not matched to a gene: 7. The CDR3 has 16 amino acids.

DNA of the CDR3: TGTGCCAGCAACCGACAGTTTTACTACGAGCAGTACTTC. It specifies CASNRQFYYEQYF. The chain couples TRBV2 to TRBJ2-7, with D possibly TRBD1 on 5 matching bases. CDR1 SNHLY and CDR2 FYNNEI come from the germline V gene. This CDR3 has 13 amino acids. Trimming shortened V by 7 bases and J by 3 bases, and 13 bases separated the two germline ends.